Listed here are 24 T cell receptor beta chains from one sample, sequenced in a study of shared clonotypes between healthy human individuals. Sequencing was performed with immunoSEQ multiplex PCR; in TCRdb, only in-frame clones are kept and a portion is missing. The profile shows some 690,000 clones, less than 95% of them singletons. Sequencing input: memory CD8+ T cells from PBMCs. Subset: CD45RO+ cells pooled with CCR7-negative TemRA cells. The receptors derive from a man younger than 30 in good health. Some clones in this sample may be carry-over from other donors' samples.

This chain joins TRBV19 and TRBJ1-2, with 7 bases that match TRBD1. The V gene end was trimmed by 8 bases and the J gene end by 3 bases; junction bases not matched to a gene: 3. The germline V gene has CDR1 LNHDA and CDR2 SQIVND (reference sequence). The CDR3 has 12 residues. This CDR3 reads CASDGTDYGYTF. In DNA, the CDR3 is TGTGCCAGTGACGGGACAGACTATGGCTACACCTTC.

This chain connects TRBV7-6 to TRBJ2-1; D unresolved. The germline CDR1 and CDR2 sequences are SGHVS and FNYEAQ. The CDR3 is 14 residues long. Trimming shortened V by 5 bases and J by 0 bases, and 8 bases separated the two germline ends. CDR3 sequence reads: CASSPGTSYNEQFF. In nucleotides, the CDR3 is TGTGCCAGCAGCCCGGGTACCTCCTACAATGAGCAGTTCTTC.

The V and J genes are TRBV7-9 and TRBJ2-7; a weak D match, TRBD2 (5 bases). The CDR3 spans 14 residues. Per germline, CDR1 SEHNR and CDR2 FQNEAQ (reference sequence). Trimming cost V 5 bases and J 2 bases, with 13 bases left between them. CDR3 protein: CASSPSGRPYEQYF. DNA of the CDR3: TGTGCCAGCAGCCCGAGCGGACGACCCTACGAGCAGTACTTC.

The chain recombines TRBV11-2 with TRBJ2-3; 11 bases line up with TRBD2. CDR1 is SGHAT and CDR2 is FQNNGV in the germline V gene. V trimming: 1 base; J trimming: 4 bases; junction bases outside the gene matches: 4. This CDR3 comprises 16 residues. CDR3 coding DNA: TGTGCCAGCAGCTTAGGGGCTAGCGGGAGGCCAGATACGCAGTATTTT. Amino acid sequence: CASSLGASGRPDTQYF.

The CDR3 here is CASSPGTSGRTEQYF. Here the CDR3 DNA reads TGTGCCAGCAGCCCCGGGACTAGCGGGAGGACCGAGCAGTACTTC. V and J are TRBV5-4 and TRBJ2-7, with 15 bases matching TRBD2. Trimming removed 4 bases from V and 6 bases from J; junction bases left unmatched: 5. The CDR3 consists of 15 residues. Germline CDR1 SGHNT, CDR2 YYREEE (reference sequence).

The chain uses TRBV27 and TRBJ1-1; unclear D gene. Per germline, CDR1 MNHEY and CDR2 SMNVEV (reference sequence). This CDR3 region has 14 residues. Trimming stripped 2 bases from V and 4 bases from J, with 11 bases between. In nucleotides, the CDR3 is TGTGCCAGCAGTTTAAGTGCAATGCTCACTGAAGCTTTCTTT. Amino acids: CASSLSAMLTEAFF.

The chain links TRBV7-5 to TRBJ2-1; the table's D gene call, TRBD2, was not cross checked with the DNA. TRBV7-5 is given as a pseudogene. The CDR3 spans 20 residues. The CDR3 DNA reads TGTGTCAGAAGCCCTGGGACTAGCGGGAGGGCAAGTATGTCCTACAATGAGCAGTTCTTC. Encoded protein: CVRSPGTSGRASMSYNEQFF.

The CDR3 bases are TGCAGTGCTAGGCTGAGCCAGGAGCAGTTCTTC. Translation: CSARLSQEQFF. The chain is built from TRBV20-1 and TRBJ2-1; unclear D gene. Germline V gives CDR1 DFQATT, CDR2 SNEGSKA (reference sequence). The length of the CDR3 is 11 residues. The V end lost 3 bases, the J end lost 10 bases, and 10 bases lay between the germline ends.

This rearrangement joins TRBV9 to TRBJ2-5; TRBD2 aligns across 11 bases. Unmatched junction bases numbered 9, after V lost 6 bases and J lost 5 bases. CDR3 length: 15 residues. Germline CDR1 and CDR2: SGDLS and YYNGEE. In DNA, the CDR3 is TGTGCCAGCACCGCTACTAGCGGGAGTTTGGAGACCCAGTACTTC. Translation gives CASTATSGSLETQYF.

The gene calls are TRBV5-6 and TRBJ1-6, with D unresolved. This CDR3 is built from 15 residues. Germline lookup yields CDR1 SGHDT and CDR2 YYEEEE. Trimming took off 0 bases at V and 4 bases at J, with 8 bases between the two ends. The chain's CDR3 is CASSLEGSYNSPLHF. The DNA for the CDR3 is TGTGCCAGCAGCTTGGAGGGCAGTTATAATTCACCCCTCCACTTT.

The chain recombines TRBV27 with TRBJ2-1; a weak D match, TRBD1 (5 bases). V lost 2 bases, J lost 8 bases, and 13 bases lay in between. CDR3 length equals 14 residues. Germline values: CDR1 MNHEY, CDR2 SMNVEV (reference sequence). The CDR3 is CASSLIGDGDEQFF. The CDR3 DNA sequence: TGTGCCAGCAGTTTAATAGGGGATGGCGATGAGCAGTTCTTC.

The chain employs TRBV5-6 and TRBJ2-7, with unresolved D. This CDR3 contains 13 residues. Germline-derived CDR1 and CDR2 are SGHDT and YYEEEE. Trimming removed 4 bases at V and 1 base at J, with 9 bases between. DNA for the CDR3: TGTGCCAGCAGCGCACAGATTTCCTACGAGCAGTACTTC. Its protein is CASSAQISYEQYF.

The CDR3 loop is CASSPGPASGNTIYF. The CDR3 nucleotides read TGTGCCAGCAGCCCGGGACCGGCCTCTGGAAACACCATATATTTT. The chain links TRBV7-6 to TRBJ1-3; tentatively, D is TRBD1 (5 bases). Germline assignment: CDR1 SGHVS and CDR2 FNYEAQ. V lost 5 bases and J 0 bases, leaving 11 bases between the germline ends. The CDR3 runs to 15 residues.

This sequence joins TRBV7-8 and TRBJ2-1, with 12 bases that match TRBD2. Germline assignment: CDR1 SGHVS and CDR2 FQNEAQ. This CDR3 is built from 18 residues. V shed 6 bases, J shed 3 bases, and the junction held 12 bases outside the gene matches. CDR3 residues: CASSLLTSGSTLYNEQFF. Written as DNA, the CDR3 is TGTGCCAGCAGTCTGCTGACTAGCGGGAGTACGCTCTACAATGAGCAGTTCTTC.

The chain joins TRBV10-2 to TRBJ1-6, with D unclear. The V gene lost 0 bases and the J gene lost 7 bases, with 4 bases spanning the gap. Per the germline V gene, CDR1 is WSHSY and CDR2 is SAAADI. CDR3 size: 13 residues. CDR3 DNA: TGCGCCAGCAGTGAGTCTGAGAATTCACCCCTCCACTTT. The encoded protein is CASSESENSPLHF.

As DNA, the CDR3 is TGTGCCTGGACCATCAGGGGCGGCCCCTACGAGCAGTACTTC. As protein: CAWTIRGGPYEQYF. The genes are TRBV30 and TRBJ2-7; D perhaps matches TRBD1 (6 bases). CDR3 length: 14 residues. V was pared by 4 bases and J by 2 bases, with 15 bases between. Germline CDR1 is GTSNPN and CDR2 is SVGIG (reference sequence).

This clone was detected only once. A far larger clone is only one base removed, so a read error is likely. The V gene is TRBV11-3, the J gene TRBJ2-2; 14 positions match TRBD2. Germline V CDR1 and CDR2: SGHNT, YENEEA. The CDR3 has 15 amino acids. Germline trimming cut 5 bases from V and 6 bases from J; bases unmatched to any gene: 2. CDR3 DNA sequence: TGTGCCAGCAGCCCGGGACTAGCGGGAGCCGGGGAGCTGTTTTTT. This translates into CASSPGLAGAGELFF. The variable domain in full, with the rest retrieved from reference TRBV11-3 and TRBJ2-2, is EAGVVQSPRYKIIEKKQPVAFWCNPISGHNTLYWYLQNLGQGPELLIRYENEEAVDDSQLPKDRFSAERLKGVDSTLKIQPAELGDSAVYLCASSPGLAGAGELFFGEGSRLTVL.

This sequence joins TRBV7-9 and TRBJ1-6; D is possibly TRBD1 (5 bases). This CDR3 is built from 11 residues. V lost 11 bases to trimming and J lost 15 bases, with 17 bases between them. Germline loops: CDR1 SEHNR, CDR2 FQNEAQ (reference sequence). CDR3 loop: CARGDSRGLHF. Here the CDR3 DNA reads TGTGCCCGAGGAGACAGTAGAGGCCTCCACTTT. The full variable domain, in which reference TRBV7-9 and TRBJ1-6 provide the parts outside the CDR3, is DTGVSQNPRHKITKRGQNVTFRCDPISEHNRLYWYRQTLGQGPEFLTYFQNEAQLEKSRLLSDRFSAERPKGSFSTLEIQRTEQGDSAMYLCARGDSRGLHFGNGTRLTVT.

The V and J genes are TRBV7-9 and TRBJ1-2, with 7 bases matching TRBD1. Germline CDR1 and CDR2: SEHNR and FQNEAQ (reference sequence). This CDR3 spans 13 amino acids. J was trimmed by 3 bases and V by 6 bases; bases with no gene match: 4. The CDR3 reads CASRPGGDYGYTF. The CDR3 DNA reads as TGTGCCAGCAGACCAGGGGGAGACTATGGCTACACCTTC.

The chain links TRBV7-9 to TRBJ2-7; the D is unclear. The CDR3 sequence is 12 residues long. CDR1 SEHNR and CDR2 FQNEAQ come from the germline V gene (reference sequence). Trimming shortened V by 3 bases and J by 4 bases, and 7 bases separated the two germline ends. The CDR3 loop reads CASSFTEYEQYF. The CDR3 nucleotides read TGTGCCAGCAGCTTTACGGAATACGAGCAGTACTTC. The entire variable domain, with the rest obtained from reference TRBV7-9 and TRBJ2-7, is as follows: DTGVSQNPRHKITKRGQNVTFRCDPISEHNRLYWYRQTLGQGPEFLTYFQNEAQLEKSRLLSDRFSAERPKGSFSTLEIQRTEQGDSAMYLCASSFTEYEQYFGPGTRLTVT.

CDR3 DNA sequence: TGTGCCAGCAGCTTCTTTACAGGGGGCTTGGGTGAAAAACTGTTTTTT. It specifies CASSFFTGGLGEKLFF. The chain couples TRBV7-9 to TRBJ1-4, with TRBD1 identical over 9 bases. This CDR3 spans 16 amino acids. From germline, CDR1 is SEHNR and CDR2 FQNEAQ (reference sequence). V lost 3 bases to trimming and J lost 7 bases; unmatched junction nucleotides: 9.

This rearrangement joins TRBV9 to TRBJ2-7; TRBD1 or TRBD2 may be the D gene (5 bases each). Germline CDR1 and CDR2: SGDLS and YYNGEE. The CDR3 totals 15 residues. Trimming removed 0 bases from V and 4 bases from J, with 14 bases in between. Written as DNA, the CDR3 is TGTGCCAGCAGCGTAGCAGGGAGTCTCCTATACGAGCAGTACTTC. The encoded protein is CASSVAGSLLYEQYF.

The genes are TRBV28 and TRBJ2-7; TRBD1 aligns across 8 bases. Germline V gene lookup returns CDR1 MDHEN and CDR2 SYDVKM. CDR3 length equals 16 residues. The ends lost 5 bases at V and 1 base at J; junction bases unmatched: 10. The CDR3 region is CASSRETGVRSYEQYF. The CDR3 region has the DNA TGTGCCAGCAGTAGGGAGACAGGGGTTAGATCCTACGAGCAGTACTTC.

A word on this clone: Other DNA sequences in this sample translate to the same CDR3. The chain has TRBV28 and TRBJ1-1; D is unresolved. Germline CDR1 is MDHEN and CDR2 is SYDVKM. The CDR3 extends over 11 amino acids. Trimming took 3 bases from V and 7 from J, leaving 6 bases between them. DNA for the CDR3: TGTGCCAGCAGTTTTTTAGGTGAAGCTTTCTTT. Translated, it gives CASSFLGEAFF.